The rows below give T cell receptor beta chains drawn from one sample of a study of cytomegalovirus exposure and HLA in healthy donors. The table came from immunoSEQ multiplex PCR; TCRdb's copy has only in-frame clones and leaves some out. The sample has tens of thousands of clones; roughly four fifths are singletons. The sequencing input was PBMCs. These receptors originate from a man aged 45-65 years in good health and CMV-seronegative. CDR3s leave out the opening cysteine and the closing phenylalanine or tryptophan. Fields, in order: V gene, CDR3 protein.

V gene: TRBV4-1; CDR3 protein: ASSQDPGSLVHEQY
V gene: TRBV19; CDR3 protein: ASSDTWREVGGYT
V gene: TRBV18; CDR3 protein: ASSSGTGNEAF
V gene: TRBV6-1; CDR3 protein: ASSGQGALQPQH
V gene: TRBV14; CDR3 protein: ASSQDSRGYEKLF
V gene: TRBV7-8; CDR3 protein: ASSLWGRAASTDTQY
V gene: TRBV11-3; CDR3 protein: ASSIGGGRGTGELF
V gene: TRBV21-1; CDR3 protein: ASSTRGQGADNEQY
V gene: TRBV5-1; CDR3 protein: ASSSPQGGETQY
V gene: TRBV30; CDR3 protein: AWSGRLAGNSWNTGELF
V gene: TRBV28; CDR3 protein: ASSFGQATDTQY
V gene: TRBV5-1; CDR3 protein: ASSLDPGGRETQY
V gene: TRBV28; CDR3 protein: ASWTGLSYGYT
V gene: TRBV28; CDR3 protein: ATGGPGDITDTQY
V gene: TRBV10-3; CDR3 protein: AIRRDRGTGDGYT